The rows below give T cell receptor beta chains drawn from one sample of a study of CD8 T cells in Susac syndrome. TCRdb independently ran MiXCR on the immunoSEQ multiplex PCR reads; one entry per CDR3 protein. The sample lists 84,000 or so distinct CDR3 sequences; 85% to 95% were seen once. The sequenced material came from CD8+ T cells from PBMCs. Receptor source: a human donor with Susac syndrome. Each CDR3 is given with its conserved first and last residue. The D gene is left open where the match is weak. The size entry is marked missing in some rows and otherwise reads once, few, many or a size class.

d_call: TRBD1
cdr3_length: 18
j_call: TRBJ2-1
clone_size: .
v_call: TRBV13
cdr3_aa: CASSSETNRGRIYNEQFF
cdr3_nt: TGTGCCAGCAGCTCAGAAACGAACAGGGGGCGTATCTACAATGAGCAGTTCTTC

d_call: TRBD2
cdr3_length: 16
j_call: TRBJ2-7
clone_size: once
v_call: TRBV27
cdr3_aa: CASSPPGLAGSYEQYF
cdr3_nt: TGTGCCAGCAGTCCACCCGGACTAGCGGGAAGCTACGAGCAGTACTTC

d_call: .
cdr3_length: 14
j_call: TRBJ2-1
clone_size: .
v_call: TRBV28
cdr3_aa: CASSFGAGYNEQFF
cdr3_nt: TGTGCCAGCAGTTTCGGTGCGGGGTACAATGAGCAGTTCTTC

d_call: TRBD1
cdr3_length: 15
j_call: TRBJ2-1
clone_size: .
v_call: TRBV11-2
cdr3_aa: CASSLGTGWANEQFF
cdr3_nt: TGTGCCAGCAGCTTGGGGACAGGGTGGGCCAATGAGCAGTTCTTC

d_call: .
cdr3_length: 13
j_call: TRBJ2-7
clone_size: .
v_call: TRBV7-9
cdr3_aa: CASSRDQSYEQYF
cdr3_nt: TGTGCCAGCAGCCGGGATCAATCCTACGAGCAGTACTTC

d_call: .
cdr3_length: 14
j_call: TRBJ2-1
clone_size: .
v_call: TRBV19
cdr3_aa: CASRSRGSYNEQFF
cdr3_nt: TGTGCCAGTAGATCCCGAGGCAGTTACAATGAGCAGTTCTTC

d_call: TRBD2
cdr3_length: 13
j_call: TRBJ2-7
clone_size: .
v_call: TRBV20-1
cdr3_aa: CSARGTINSEQYF
cdr3_nt: TGCAGTGCTAGGGGGACTATAAACTCCGAGCAGTACTTC

d_call: TRBD1
cdr3_length: 13
j_call: TRBJ1-2
clone_size: .
v_call: TRBV25-1
cdr3_aa: CASSTGTAYGYTF
cdr3_nt: TGTGCCAGCAGTACCGGGACAGCGTATGGCTACACCTTC

d_call: .
cdr3_length: 14
j_call: TRBJ2-2
clone_size: .
v_call: TRBV3-1
cdr3_aa: CASSQVRGPGELFF
cdr3_nt: TGTGCCAGCAGCCAAGTCAGGGGCCCCGGGGAGCTGTTTTTT

d_call: .
cdr3_length: 17
j_call: TRBJ2-6
clone_size: .
v_call: TRBV20-1
cdr3_aa: CSAYQTGTLSGANVLTF
cdr3_nt: TGCAGTGCCTATCAGACCGGGACTCTCTCTGGGGCCAACGTCCTGACTTTC

d_call: .
cdr3_length: 10
j_call: TRBJ2-3
clone_size: .
v_call: TRBV30
cdr3_aa: CAWTGDTQYF
cdr3_nt: TGTGCCTGGACAGGAGATACGCAGTATTTT

d_call: TRBD1
cdr3_length: 16
j_call: TRBJ1-1
clone_size: .
v_call: TRBV30
cdr3_aa: CAWSFWDRGTNTEAFF
cdr3_nt: TGTGCCTGGAGTTTCTGGGACAGGGGAACGAACACTGAAGCTTTCTTT

d_call: TRBD1
cdr3_length: 13
j_call: TRBJ1-2
clone_size: .
v_call: TRBV5-6
cdr3_aa: CASSLGTGNGYTF
cdr3_nt: TGTGCCAGCAGCTTGGGGACAGGGAATGGCTACACCTTC

d_call: .
cdr3_length: 15
j_call: TRBJ2-2
clone_size: .
v_call: TRBV7-9
cdr3_aa: CASSLESAGNGELFF
cdr3_nt: TGTGCCAGCAGCTTAGAATCAGCCGGGAACGGGGAGCTGTTTTTT

d_call: .
cdr3_length: 13
j_call: TRBJ2-1
clone_size: .
v_call: TRBV20-1
cdr3_aa: CSARDLGIDEQFF
cdr3_nt: TGCAGTGCTAGAGATCTGGGGATCGATGAGCAGTTCTTC

d_call: .
cdr3_length: 12
j_call: TRBJ2-5
clone_size: once
v_call: TRBV11-2
cdr3_aa: CASSLLDETQYF
cdr3_nt: TGTGCCAGCAGCTTATTGGACGAGACCCAGTACTTC

d_call: .
cdr3_length: 16
j_call: TRBJ2-2
clone_size: .
v_call: TRBV20-1
cdr3_aa: CSARDPSHTSTGELFF
cdr3_nt: TGCAGTGCTAGAGACCCGAGTCACACGAGCACCGGGGAGCTGTTTTTT

d_call: .
cdr3_length: 16
j_call: TRBJ2-3
clone_size: .
v_call: TRBV4-1
cdr3_aa: CASSQDIGGRTDTQYF
cdr3_nt: TGCGCCAGCAGCCAAGATATCGGCGGGCGCACAGATACGCAGTATTTT

d_call: TRBD2
cdr3_length: 16
j_call: TRBJ2-1
clone_size: .
v_call: TRBV13
cdr3_aa: CASSLGTSGSYNEQFF
cdr3_nt: TGTGCCAGCAGCCTTGGGACTAGCGGGAGTTACAATGAGCAGTTCTTC

d_call: TRBD2
cdr3_length: 14
j_call: TRBJ2-1
clone_size: .
v_call: TRBV6-2/TRBV6-3
cdr3_aa: CASSELAGVNEQFF
cdr3_nt: TGTGCCAGCAGTGAGCTAGCGGGAGTGAATGAGCAGTTCTTC

d_call: TRBD1
cdr3_length: 18
j_call: TRBJ2-4
clone_size: .
v_call: TRBV11-2
cdr3_aa: CASSSPRTGVGTKNIQYF
cdr3_nt: TGTGCCAGCAGCTCCCCCAGGACAGGGGTGGGGACCAAAAACATTCAGTACTTC

d_call: .
cdr3_length: 16
j_call: TRBJ2-2
clone_size: .
v_call: TRBV20-1
cdr3_aa: CSASARSITNTGELFF
cdr3_nt: TGCAGTGCTAGTGCCCGTTCCATTACGAACACCGGGGAGCTGTTTTTT

d_call: TRBD1
cdr3_length: 11
j_call: TRBJ1-2
clone_size: .
v_call: TRBV29-1
cdr3_aa: CSVSTGMDNTF
cdr3_nt: TGCAGCGTCTCGACAGGGATGGACAACACCTTC

d_call: TRBD1
cdr3_length: 19
j_call: TRBJ2-6
clone_size: .
v_call: TRBV6-5
cdr3_aa: CASSYWKRQGNSGANVLTF
cdr3_nt: TGTGCCAGCAGTTACTGGAAGAGACAGGGAAATTCTGGGGCCAACGTCCTGACTTTC

d_call: .
cdr3_length: 15
j_call: TRBJ2-7
clone_size: .
v_call: TRBV6-2/TRBV6-3
cdr3_aa: CASRSPGVLSYEQYF
cdr3_nt: TGTGCCAGCAGGAGCCCCGGGGTATTATCCTACGAGCAGTACTTC

d_call: .
cdr3_length: 12
j_call: TRBJ2-3
clone_size: .
v_call: TRBV13
cdr3_aa: CASSKDGSTQYF
cdr3_nt: TGTGCCAGCAGCAAAGACGGGAGTACGCAGTATTTT

d_call: .
cdr3_length: 15
j_call: TRBJ1-1
clone_size: .
v_call: TRBV6-5
cdr3_aa: CASSYSPLTETEAFF
cdr3_nt: TGTGCCAGCAGTTACAGCCCTTTGACGGAGACTGAAGCTTTCTTT

d_call: .
cdr3_length: 14
j_call: TRBJ2-1
clone_size: .
v_call: TRBV29-1
cdr3_aa: CSATGRGSYNEQFF
cdr3_nt: TGCAGCGCCACGGGACGCGGCTCCTACAATGAGCAGTTCTTC

d_call: TRBD1
cdr3_length: 15
j_call: TRBJ1-2
clone_size: once
v_call: TRBV5-1
cdr3_aa: CASSDPDREHYGYTF
cdr3_nt: TGCGCCAGCAGTGACCCGGACAGGGAACACTATGGCTACACCTTC

d_call: .
cdr3_length: 12
j_call: TRBJ2-2
clone_size: .
v_call: TRBV29-1
cdr3_aa: CSARTDTGELFF
cdr3_nt: TGCAGCGCGAGGACAGACACCGGGGAGCTGTTTTTT

d_call: TRBD2
cdr3_length: 13
j_call: TRBJ2-1
clone_size: .
v_call: TRBV19
cdr3_aa: CASGTSGFSEQFF
cdr3_nt: TGTGCCAGCGGGACTAGCGGATTCAGTGAGCAGTTCTTC

d_call: .
cdr3_length: 13
j_call: TRBJ2-4
clone_size: .
v_call: TRBV25-1
cdr3_aa: CASMSVGSNIQYF
cdr3_nt: TGTGCCAGCATGTCTGTGGGTTCAAACATTCAGTACTTC

d_call: .
cdr3_length: 10
j_call: TRBJ2-1
clone_size: .
v_call: TRBV12-3/TRBV12-4
cdr3_aa: CASSGLTMFF
cdr3_nt: TGTGCCAGCTCGGGACTTACGATGTTCTTC